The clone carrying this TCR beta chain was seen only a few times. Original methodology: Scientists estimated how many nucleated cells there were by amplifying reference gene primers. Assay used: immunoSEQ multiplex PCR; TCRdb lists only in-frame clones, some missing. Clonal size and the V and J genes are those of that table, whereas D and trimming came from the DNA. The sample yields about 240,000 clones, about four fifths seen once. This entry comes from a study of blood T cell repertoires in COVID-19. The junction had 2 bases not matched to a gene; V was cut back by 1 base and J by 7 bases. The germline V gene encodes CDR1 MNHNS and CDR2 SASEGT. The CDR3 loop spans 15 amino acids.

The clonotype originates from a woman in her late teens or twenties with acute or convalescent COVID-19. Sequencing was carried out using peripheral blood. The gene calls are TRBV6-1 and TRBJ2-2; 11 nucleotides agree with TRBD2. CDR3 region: CASSEGLAGGGELFF. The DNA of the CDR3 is TGTGCCAGCAGTGAAGGGCTAGCGGGAGGCGGGGAGCTGTTTTTT.